This TCR beta chain was recorded in a study of T-cell reconstitution after alpha-beta-depleted transplantation in children. Regarding the study as a whole: Hyperexpanded clones declined; after one year, newly produced T cells mostly supplied diversity.

Unique molecular identifiers were built into the TCRbeta library. Using its own MiXCR run on the PCR reads, TCRdb lists one record per CDR3 protein. The sample contains 100,000 or so distinct CDR3 sequences, approximately 6% of which appear only once. Germline CDR1 is SQVTM and CDR2 is ANQGSEA. CDR3 length: 14 amino acids. Trimming cost V 4 bases and J 6 bases, with 17 bases left between them. In this sample, this clonotype turned up a few times. Its antigen is unknown. Specimen: PBMCs, mostly from graft donor cells, collected 60 days after TCRalphabeta/CD19-depleted stem cell transplant. This sequence was found in a female patient aged 2-9 years who had a stem cell transplant for Fanconi anemia, so the T cells may come from the graft donor. The chain has TRBV29-1 and TRBJ2-3; D call uncertain. In DNA form, the CDR3 reads TGCAGCGTTGGAGGTACGTCTACATCGGATACGCAGTATTTT. Residues: CSVGGTSTSDTQYF.